Presented here are 26 T cell receptor beta chains from one specimen sequenced in a study of OX40 agonist ivuxolimab in advanced cancers. Measured with immunoSEQ multiplex PCR; TCRdb has only the in-frame clones, and not every one. The top ten hold about 5% of the sample, which has tens of thousands of clones, just under 90% seen once. Sequencing used CD4+ or CD8+ T cells sorted from blood, obtained in a trial of the OX40 agonist ivuxolimab. These TCRs come from an adult with an advanced solid tumor such as melanoma, head and neck, liver or kidney cancer.

This clone was counted once. This chain connects TRBV5-1 to TRBJ2-2, with D possibly being TRBD1 or TRBD2 (6 bases each). Trimming removed 1 base at V and 6 bases at J, with 13 bases between. CDR3 length: 15 residues. The V gene's germline CDR1 is SGHRS and CDR2 YFSETQ. CDR3 in amino acids: CASSLTGADAGELFF. For the CDR3, the DNA is TGCGCCAGCAGCTTGACGGGGGCAGACGCCGGGGAGCTGTTTTTT. Combining the CDR3 with reference TRBV5-1 and TRBJ2-2 gives the whole variable domain KAGVTQTPRYLIKTRGQQVTLSCSPISGHRSVSWYQQTPGQGLQFLFEYFSETQRNKGNFPGRFSGRQFSNSRSEMNVSTLELGDSALYLCASSLTGADAGELFFGEGSRLTVL.

This chain links TRBV15 with TRBJ1-2, with unresolved D. CDR1 is LNHNV and CDR2 is YYDKDF in the germline V gene (reference sequence). The V end lost 0 bases, the J end lost 7 bases, and 15 bases lay between the germline ends. The CDR3 totals 15 residues. The CDR3 sequence: CATSREMSTATGYTF. The CDR3 DNA follows: TGTGCCACCAGCAGAGAAATGAGTACAGCCACTGGCTACACCTTC.

This chain links TRBV19 with TRBJ2-1; TRBD2 matches 12 bases. The V segment lost 2 bases and the J segment 7 bases; nucleotides outside the gene matches: 6. Germline V lookup: CDR1 LNHDA, CDR2 SQIVND (reference sequence). This CDR3 region has 16 residues. The chain's CDR3 is CASSIQLAGGRNEQFF. The CDR3 coding sequence is TGTGCCAGTAGTATACAACTAGCGGGAGGTAGGAATGAGCAGTTCTTC.

CDR3 coding DNA: TGTGCCAGCAGCTTAGATGTGGGAGGGGTGACCCAGTACTTC. It codes for CASSLDVGGVTQYF. V usage is TRBV7-2 and J usage is TRBJ2-5; TRBD2 agrees at 7 bases. The CDR3 has 14 residues. J gave up 7 bases and V 1 base, and 6 bases lay outside the gene matches. Germline assignment: CDR1 SGHTA and CDR2 FQGNSA. Looking up the rest from reference TRBV7-2 and TRBJ2-5 gives the full variable domain: GAGVSQSPSNKVTEKGKDVELRCDPISGHTALYWYRQSLGQGLEFLIYFQGNSAPDKSGLPSDRFSAERTGGSVSTLTIQRTQQEDSAVYLCASSLDVGGVTQYFGPGTRLLVL.

The rearrangement joins TRBV30 to TRBJ2-1, with 7 bases that match TRBD2. CDR3 length: 11 amino acids. With V trimmed by 3 bases and J by 15 bases, 8 bases remained unmatched. CDR1 GTSNPN and CDR2 SVGIG come from the germline V gene (reference sequence). Here the CDR3 DNA reads TGTGCCTGGAGAAAACTAGCGCGCTCGTTCTTC. Encoded protein: CAWRKLARSFF.

This CDR3 is CASSPGWAGGNEQYF. The CDR3 DNA reads TGTGCCAGCAGTCCAGGTTGGGCGGGAGGAAATGAGCAGTACTTC. The rearrangement joins TRBV28 to TRBJ2-7, with 8 bases identical to TRBD2. Trimming cost V 5 bases and J 7 bases; bases outside gene matches: 13. CDR3 length: 15 residues. Germline-derived CDR1 and CDR2 are MDHEN and SYDVKM.

J is TRBJ1-4 and V is TRBV5-5; 7 bases fit TRBD1. The trim removed 5 bases at V and 0 bases at J, leaving 7 bases unmatched. The CDR3 is 16 amino acids. The germline V gene encodes CDR1 SGHKS and CDR2 YYEKEE (reference sequence). The CDR3 is CASSQGQRATNEKLFF. CDR3 bases: TGTGCCAGCAGTCAGGGACAGAGAGCAACTAATGAAAAACTGTTTTTT.

The chain links TRBV11-1 to TRBJ2-1; 8 nucleotides line up with TRBD1. The ends lost 4 bases at V and 0 bases at J; junction bases unmatched: 8. Germline CDR1 is SGHAT and CDR2 is FQDESV (reference sequence). The CDR3 is 17 amino acids. CDR3 coding DNA: TGTGCCAGCAGCTCACGGGACAGGCGAAGCTCCTACAATGAGCAGTTCTTC. This codes for CASSSRDRRSSYNEQFF. Filled out from reference TRBV11-1 and TRBJ2-1, the complete variable domain reads EAEVAQSPRYKITEKSQAVAFWCDPISGHATLYWYRQILGQGPELLVQFQDESVVDDSQLPKDRFSAERLKGVDSTLKIQPAELGDSAMYLCASSSRDRRSSYNEQFFGPGTRLTVL.

This chain connects TRBV7-9 to TRBJ2-7; D perhaps matches TRBD2 (5 bases). In germline, CDR1 is SEHNR, CDR2 FQNEAQ (reference sequence). CDR3 length: 14 residues. Trimming cost V 1 base and J 2 bases, with 9 bases left between them. CDR3 amino acids: CASSLVGGPYEQYF. The CDR3 DNA follows: TGTGCCAGCAGCTTAGTGGGCGGGCCCTACGAGCAGTACTTC.

This chain joins TRBV28 and TRBJ1-1; D unresolved. V lost 8 bases to trimming and J lost 0 bases, with 16 bases between them. The CDR3 loop spans 15 amino acids. The germline gives CDR1 MDHEN, CDR2 SYDVKM. The CDR3 DNA reads TGTGCCAGCCCACCCTCGAAGACTATGAACACTGAAGCTTTCTTT. This sequence encodes CASPPSKTMNTEAFF.

The chain links TRBV7-2 to TRBJ2-7, with 7 bases lining up with TRBD2. This CDR3 has 15 residues. V lost 2 bases, J lost 4 bases, and 8 bases stayed unmatched. Germline CDR1 and CDR2: SGHTA and FQGNSA. DNA for the CDR3: TGTGCCAGCAGCTTACAAGGACTAGGTACTTACGAGCAGTACTTC. It is translated as CASSLQGLGTYEQYF.

The CDR3, as DNA: TGCGCCAGCAGCGCAAAGTCCGAACGGCGTTCTGGCTACACCTTC. It codes for CASSAKSERRSGYTF. The chain has TRBV4-1 and TRBJ1-2; D is ambiguous. The V gene's germline CDR1 is MGHRA and CDR2 YSYEKL. The V end lost 5 bases, the J end lost 7 bases, and 20 bases lay between the germline ends. The CDR3 length is 15 residues.

The chain couples TRBV18 to TRBJ2-7, with a weak D call TRBD2 (6 bases). This CDR3 spans 14 amino acids. The V gene's germline CDR1 is KGHSH and CDR2 LQKENI. Deletions cut 5 bases from V and 4 bases from J, with 15 bases between. DNA of the CDR3: TGTGCCAGCTCAGCGCGGGGTCTCCTATACGAGCAGTACTTC. Amino acids: CASSARGLLYEQYF.

This chain joins TRBV7-2 and TRBJ2-7; no firm D call. V was pared by 4 bases and J by 3 bases, with 4 bases between. Germline V lookup: CDR1 SGHTA, CDR2 FQGNSA. The CDR3 has 11 amino acids. The chain's CDR3 is CASSSIYEQYF. The CDR3 DNA reads as TGTGCCAGCAGCTCGATCTACGAGCAGTACTTC.

In this sample, this clone turned up a few times. V usage is TRBV7-9 and J usage is TRBJ2-2; D is unresolved. The ends were cut back, 5 bases at V and 6 bases at J, with 7 bases in the middle. The CDR3 consists of 12 residues. Germline loops: CDR1 SEHNR, CDR2 FQNEAQ (reference sequence). The CDR3 region is CASSLSSGELFF. As DNA, the CDR3 is TGTGCCAGCAGCCTCTCTTCCGGGGAGCTGTTTTTT.

This clone was recorded only once. The chain has TRBV7-9 and TRBJ2-7, with D unresolved. Germline V lookup: CDR1 SEHNR, CDR2 FQNEAQ (reference sequence). V lost 5 bases and J lost 5, with 7 bases in between. This CDR3 has 11 residues. CDR3 residues: CASSPRHEQYF. Written as DNA, the CDR3 is TGTGCCAGCAGCCCCCGACACGAGCAGTACTTC.

V gene TRBV7-3 combines with J gene TRBJ2-1; D is perhaps TRBD1 (7 bases). Germline V gene lookup returns CDR1 SGHTA and CDR2 FQGTGA. CDR3 length: 15 residues. Trimming cost V 5 bases and J 4 bases, with 15 bases left between them. CDR3 nucleotide sequence: TGTGCCAGCAGCCCCGAGACAGGGAGGTACAATGAGCAGTTCTTC. It translates to CASSPETGRYNEQFF.

The chain couples TRBV5-6 to TRBJ2-2; 11 positions match TRBD2. Germline V CDR1 and CDR2: SGHDT, YYEEEE. The CDR3 runs to 16 residues. V lost 0 bases to trimming and J lost 4 bases; unmatched junction nucleotides: 2. CDR3 loop: CASSLVSGRATGELFF. The CDR3 DNA sequence: TGTGCCAGCAGCTTGGTTAGCGGGAGGGCCACCGGGGAGCTGTTTTTT.

The chain links TRBV10-3 to TRBJ2-3; TRBD2 matches 10 bases. Germline V gives CDR1 ENHRY, CDR2 SYGVKD. The CDR3 length is 18 residues. Trimming took 3 bases from V and 0 from J; bases not matched to a gene: 9. DNA of the CDR3: TGTGCCATCAGTGACCCGGGACTAGCGAAATCTAGCACAGATACGCAGTATTTT. This gives the protein CAISDPGLAKSSTDTQYF.

This sequence joins TRBV4-3 and TRBJ2-6; D is perhaps TRBD1 (5 bases). The CDR3 contains 17 residues. Deletions cut 3 bases from V and 0 bases from J, with 12 bases between. Germline CDR1 LGHNA, CDR2 YSLEER. The DNA for the CDR3 is TGCGCCAGCAGCCAGCAGGGAACATACTCTGGGGCCAACGTCCTGACTTTC. It codes for CASSQQGTYSGANVLTF.

This sequence joins TRBV5-8 and TRBJ1-2, with D tentatively TRBD1 (5 bases). This CDR3 spans 18 amino acids. Germline CDR1 and CDR2: SGHTS and YDEGEE. V lost 3 bases to trimming and J lost 1 base, with 22 bases between them. CDR3 sequence reads: CASSSKYGQGLGNYGYTF. CDR3 nucleotides: TGTGCCAGCAGCTCAAAGTACGGCCAGGGTCTTGGTAACTATGGCTACACCTTC.

This sequence joins TRBV6-1 and TRBJ1-6; TRBD1 aligns across 7 bases. Trimming took 1 base from V and 10 from J; bases not matched to a gene: 4. The CDR3 sequence is 14 residues long. Germline CDR1 reads MNHNS; CDR2 reads SASEGT. Here the CDR3 reads CASSEDRGRSPLHF. In nucleotides, the CDR3 is TGTGCCAGCAGTGAAGACAGGGGCCGGTCACCCCTCCACTTT.

This chain connects TRBV11-3 to TRBJ2-3; TRBD2 might be the D (5 bases). This CDR3 is 13 amino acids long. Germline V gene sequence: CDR1 SGHNT, CDR2 YENEEA. V was shortened by 1 base and J by 4 bases, with 6 bases between the two germline ends. The CDR3 DNA is TGTGCCAGCAGCTTAGTCGGGGCAGATACGCAGTATTTT. Protein product: CASSLVGADTQYF. The variable domain in full, completed from reference TRBV11-3 and TRBJ2-3, reads EAGVVQSPRYKIIEKKQPVAFWCNPISGHNTLYWYLQNLGQGPELLIRYENEEAVDDSQLPKDRFSAERLKGVDSTLKIQPAELGDSAVYLCASSLVGADTQYFGPGTRLTVL.

The chain couples TRBV5-5 to TRBJ2-1; D is unclear. From germline, CDR1 is SGHKS and CDR2 YYEKEE (reference sequence). The V end lost 0 bases, the J end lost 1 base, and 8 bases lay between the germline ends. The CDR3 consists of 15 residues. The CDR3 reads CASSLEASSYNEQFF. In DNA, the CDR3 is TGTGCCAGCAGCTTGGAGGCCAGTTCCTACAATGAGCAGTTCTTC. Looking up the rest from reference TRBV5-5 and TRBJ2-1 gives the full variable domain: DAGVTQSPTHLIKTRGQQVTLRCSPISGHKSVSWYQQVLGQGPQFIFQYYEKEERGRGNFPDRFSARQFPNYSSELNVNALLLGDSALYLCASSLEASSYNEQFFGPGTRLTVL.

CDR3 nucleotides: TGTGCCAGCAGTGAAGCGCTTCGACAGGCCAAAAACATTCAGTACTTC. The encoded protein is CASSEALRQAKNIQYF. The chain uses TRBV2 and TRBJ2-4; TRBD1 might be the D (5 bases). This CDR3 spans 16 amino acids. Germline CDR1 and CDR2: SNHLY and FYNNEI. V dropped 0 bases and J dropped 1 base, with 10 bases sitting between them.

The chain couples TRBV19 to TRBJ2-7; 11 bases are shared with TRBD1. There are 15 residues in the CDR3. V was pared by 6 bases and J by 4 bases, with 8 bases of the junction left unmatched. Germline CDR1 LNHDA, CDR2 SQIVND (reference sequence). CDR3 bases: TGTGCCAGTAGGAGAGGGGGACAGGGGGGTTACGAGCAGTACTTC. Translating gives CASRRGGQGGYEQYF.